This TCR beta chain was recovered during a study of blood T cells in healthy people across ages. The table lists this clonotype with a few counts. The antigen is undetermined. A second about 7 to 11 cycle PCR used barcoded and J-beta primers. Via MiXCR, TCRdb re-called the 5' RACE reads, giving one row per CDR3 protein. The table shows 540,000 or so distinct CDR3 sequences, with 24% occurring only once. Germline-derived CDR1 and CDR2 are DFQATT and SNEGSKA (reference sequence). V was pared by 6 bases and J by 8 bases, with 16 bases between. The CDR3 sequence is 13 residues long. General study results and limits: Estimates of diversity drawn from one million T cells were considered underestimates.

These data were likewise used in another study, on T cells of mothers and their children. That work adds: Each mother gave over 9.5 million TCR beta CDR3 reads; each child, a few million.

The receptor was isolated from a boy aged 5-17 years in good health. The sequencing input was blood. The chain joins TRBV20-1 to TRBJ1-4; D not resolved. CDR3 in amino acids: CSAHTPEGEKLFF. The CDR3 DNA reads as TGCAGTGCCCACACACCGGAGGGAGAAAAACTGTTTTTT.